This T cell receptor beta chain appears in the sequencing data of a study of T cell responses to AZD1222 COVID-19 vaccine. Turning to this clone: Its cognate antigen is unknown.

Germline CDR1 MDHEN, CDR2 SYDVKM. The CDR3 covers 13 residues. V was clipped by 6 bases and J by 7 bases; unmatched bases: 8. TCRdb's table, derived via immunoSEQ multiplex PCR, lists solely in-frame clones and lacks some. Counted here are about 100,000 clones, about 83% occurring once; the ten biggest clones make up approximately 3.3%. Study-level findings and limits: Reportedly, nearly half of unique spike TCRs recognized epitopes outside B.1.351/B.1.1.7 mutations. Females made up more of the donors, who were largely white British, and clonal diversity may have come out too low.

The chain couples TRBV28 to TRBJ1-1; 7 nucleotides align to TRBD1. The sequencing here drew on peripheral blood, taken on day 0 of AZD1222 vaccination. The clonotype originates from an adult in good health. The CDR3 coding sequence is TGTGCCAGCAGAATTGACAGGGACCTTGAAGCTTTCTTT. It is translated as CASRIDRDLEAFF. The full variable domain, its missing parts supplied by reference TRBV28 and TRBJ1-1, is DVKVTQSSRYLVKRTGEKVFLECVQDMDHENMFWYRQDPGLGLRLIYFSYDVKMKEKGDIPEGYSVSREKKERFSLILESASTNQTSMYLCASRIDRDLEAFFGQGTRLTVV.